The rows below give T cell receptor beta chains drawn from one sample of a study of T cells in narcolepsy. The assay was immunoSEQ multiplex PCR, and TCRdb's table has in-frame clones only and misses some. This table holds approximately 30,000 clones, 78% found once. What was sequenced was CD45RA- memory CD4+ T cells from PBMCs. The receptors derive from a human donor with narcolepsy. The CDR3 runs from the conserved cysteine through the conserved F or W. The order of the fields is clone size, D gene, V gene, J gene, CDR3 protein, CDR3 DNA. The D gene is left open where the match is weak. Clone size is shown for a subset of rows, as once, few, many or a class of expanded clone.

NA,NA,TRBV19,TRBJ1-5,CASSISAGRPQHF,TGTGCCAGTAGTATCTCGGCGGGTCGGCCCCAGCATTTT
NA,NA,TRBV30,TRBJ1-1,CAWSVRRGRLQAFF,TGTGCCTGGAGTGTACGACGGGGGCGGTTACAAGCTTTCTTT
NA,NA,TRBV10-1,TRBJ1-1,CASSDGGGNTEAFF,TGCGCCAGCAGTGATGGGGGGGGGAACACTGAAGCTTTCTTT
NA,NA,TRBV19,TRBJ2-5,CASSGLRETQYF,TGTGCCAGTAGTGGGCTGAGGGAGACCCAGTACTTC
NA,NA,TRBV10-3,TRBJ2-7,CAISAQGSYEQYF,TGTGCCATCTCCGCACAGGGCTCCTACGAGCAGTACTTC
once,TRBD2,TRBV5-1,TRBJ2-7,CASSPGGRGNSYEQYF,TGCGCCAGCAGCCCAGGAGGGCGGGGGAACTCCTACGAGCAGTACTTC
NA,NA,TRBV29-1,TRBJ2-7,CSVGRGAPMRRYEQYF,TGCAGCGTTGGCAGGGGGGCCCCCATGAGGCGCTACGAGCAGTACTTC
NA,NA,TRBV6-1,TRBJ1-1,CASRPADRNTEAFF,TGTGCCAGCAGACCTGCCGACAGGAACACTGAAGCTTTCTTT
NA,TRBD1,TRBV19,TRBJ1-2,CASSTQGQVLGYGYTF,TGTGCCAGTAGTACCCAGGGACAGGTGCTTGGCTATGGCTACACCTTC
NA,NA,TRBV30,TRBJ2-3,CAWSVHTSRDTQYF,TGTGCCTGGAGTGTACACACCAGTAGAGATACGCAGTATTTT
NA,NA,TRBV29-1,TRBJ2-3,CSVAKGGNSQYF,TGCAGCGTTGCTAAGGGGGGGAACTCGCAGTATTTT
once,NA,TRBV9,TRBJ1-1,CASSVDGGTEAFF,TGTGCCAGCAGCGTAGATGGAGGTACTGAAGCTTTCTTT